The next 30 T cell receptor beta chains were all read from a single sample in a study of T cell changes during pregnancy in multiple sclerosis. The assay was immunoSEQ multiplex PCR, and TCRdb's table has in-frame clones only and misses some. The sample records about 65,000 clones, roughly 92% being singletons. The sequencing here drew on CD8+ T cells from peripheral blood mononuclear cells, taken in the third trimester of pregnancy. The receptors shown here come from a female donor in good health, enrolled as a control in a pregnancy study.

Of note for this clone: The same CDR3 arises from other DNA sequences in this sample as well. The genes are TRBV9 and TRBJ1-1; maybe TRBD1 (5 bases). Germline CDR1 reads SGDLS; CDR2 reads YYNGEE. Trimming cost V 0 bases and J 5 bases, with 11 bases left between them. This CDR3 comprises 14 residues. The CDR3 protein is CASSVGGGRTEAFF. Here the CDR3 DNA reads TGTGCCAGCAGCGTAGGGGGCGGGAGGACTGAAGCTTTCTTT.

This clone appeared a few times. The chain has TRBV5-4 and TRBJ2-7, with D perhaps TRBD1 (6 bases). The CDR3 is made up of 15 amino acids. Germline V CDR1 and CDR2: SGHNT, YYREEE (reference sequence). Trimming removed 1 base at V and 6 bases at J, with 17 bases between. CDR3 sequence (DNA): TGTGCCAGCAGCTTGTACAGGGCCCCGGCGAGCGAGCAGTACTTC. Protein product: CASSLYRAPASEQYF.

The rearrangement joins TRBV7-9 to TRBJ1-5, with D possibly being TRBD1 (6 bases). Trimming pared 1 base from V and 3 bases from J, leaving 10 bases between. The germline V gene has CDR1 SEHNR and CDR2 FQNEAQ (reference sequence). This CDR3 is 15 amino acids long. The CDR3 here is CASSLVGQTNQPQHF. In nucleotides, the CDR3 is TGTGCCAGCAGCTTAGTCGGACAGACCAATCAGCCCCAGCATTTT. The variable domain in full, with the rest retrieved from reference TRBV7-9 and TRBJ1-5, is DTGVSQNPRHKITKRGQNVTFRCDPISEHNRLYWYRQTLGQGPEFLTYFQNEAQLEKSRLLSDRFSAERPKGSFSTLEIQRTEQGDSAMYLCASSLVGQTNQPQHFGDGTRLSIL.

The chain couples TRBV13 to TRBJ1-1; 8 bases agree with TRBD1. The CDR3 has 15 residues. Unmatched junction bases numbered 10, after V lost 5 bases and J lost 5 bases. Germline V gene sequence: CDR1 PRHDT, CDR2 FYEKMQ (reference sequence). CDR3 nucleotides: TGTGCCAGCAGCCCGTCAGGACAGGGTAGGACTGAAGCTTTCTTT. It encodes CASSPSGQGRTEAFF. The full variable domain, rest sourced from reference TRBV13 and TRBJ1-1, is AAGVIQSPRHLIKEKRETATLKCYPIPRHDTVYWYQQGPGQDPQFLISFYEKMQSDKGSIPDRFSAQQFSDYHSELNMSSLELGDSALYFCASSPSGQGRTEAFFGQGTRLTVV.

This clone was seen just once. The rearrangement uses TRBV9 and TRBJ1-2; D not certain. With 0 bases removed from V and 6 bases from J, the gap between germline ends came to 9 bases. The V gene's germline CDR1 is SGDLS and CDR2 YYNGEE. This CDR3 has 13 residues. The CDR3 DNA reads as TGTGCCAGCAGCGTAGCCCAAACGGATGGCTACACCTTC. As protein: CASSVAQTDGYTF.

In nucleotides, the CDR3 is TGTGCCAGCAGCGTAGCTGACAGGGGGGCTACAAACTATGGCTACACCTTC. It translates to CASSVADRGATNYGYTF. The V gene is TRBV9, the J gene TRBJ1-2; 9 nucleotides agree with TRBD1. CDR1 SGDLS and CDR2 YYNGEE come from the germline V gene. CDR3 length equals 17 residues. V shed 0 bases and J 2 bases; nucleotides not matched to a gene: 8.

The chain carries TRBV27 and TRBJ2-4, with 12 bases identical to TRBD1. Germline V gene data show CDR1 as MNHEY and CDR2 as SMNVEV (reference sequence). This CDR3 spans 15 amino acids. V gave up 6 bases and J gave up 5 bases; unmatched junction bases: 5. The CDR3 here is CASSSGTGGENIQYF. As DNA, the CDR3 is TGTGCCAGCAGCTCCGGGACAGGGGGCGAAAACATTCAGTACTTC.

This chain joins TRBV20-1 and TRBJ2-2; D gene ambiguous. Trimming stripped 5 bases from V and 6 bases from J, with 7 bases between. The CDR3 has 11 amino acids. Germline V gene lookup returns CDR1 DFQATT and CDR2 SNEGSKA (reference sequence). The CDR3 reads CSALVAGELFF. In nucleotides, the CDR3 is TGCAGTGCTTTAGTGGCCGGGGAGCTGTTTTTT.

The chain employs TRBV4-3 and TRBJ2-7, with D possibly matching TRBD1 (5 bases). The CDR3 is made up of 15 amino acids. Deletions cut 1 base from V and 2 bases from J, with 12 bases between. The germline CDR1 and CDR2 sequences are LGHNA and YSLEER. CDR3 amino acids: CASSQGRGHPYEQYF. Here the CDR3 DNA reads TGCGCCAGCAGCCAAGGACGAGGACACCCCTACGAGCAGTACTTC.

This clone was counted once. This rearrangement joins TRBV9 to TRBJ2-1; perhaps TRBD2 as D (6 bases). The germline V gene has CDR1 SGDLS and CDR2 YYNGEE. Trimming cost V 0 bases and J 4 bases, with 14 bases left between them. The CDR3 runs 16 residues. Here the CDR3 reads CASSVASGRGYNEQFF. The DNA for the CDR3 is TGTGCCAGCAGCGTAGCTTCTGGCCGGGGGTACAATGAGCAGTTCTTC.

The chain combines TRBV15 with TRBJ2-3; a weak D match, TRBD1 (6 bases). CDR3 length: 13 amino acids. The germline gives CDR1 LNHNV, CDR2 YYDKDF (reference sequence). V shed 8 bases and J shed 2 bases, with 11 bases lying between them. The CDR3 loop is CATLGQNTDTQYF. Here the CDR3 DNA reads TGTGCCACCTTAGGACAGAACACAGATACGCAGTATTTT. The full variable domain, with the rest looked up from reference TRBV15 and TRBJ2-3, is DAMVIQNPRYQVTQFGKPVTLSCSQTLNHNVMYWYQQKSSQAPKLLFHYYDKDFNNEADTPDNFQSRRPNTSFCFLDIRSPGLGDTAMYLCATLGQNTDTQYFGPGTRLTVL.

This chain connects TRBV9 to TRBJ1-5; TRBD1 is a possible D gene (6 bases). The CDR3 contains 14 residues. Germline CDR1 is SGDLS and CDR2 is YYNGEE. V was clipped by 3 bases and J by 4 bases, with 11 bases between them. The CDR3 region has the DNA TGTGCCAGCAGCGCGTCAGGGGAGAATCAGCCCCAGCATTTT. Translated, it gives CASSASGENQPQHF. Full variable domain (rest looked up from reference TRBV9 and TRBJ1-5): DSGVTQTPKHLITATGQRVTLRCSPRSGDLSVYWYQQSLDQGLQFLIQYYNGEERAKGNILERFSAQQFPDLHSELNLSSLELGDSALYFCASSASGENQPQHFGDGTRLSIL.

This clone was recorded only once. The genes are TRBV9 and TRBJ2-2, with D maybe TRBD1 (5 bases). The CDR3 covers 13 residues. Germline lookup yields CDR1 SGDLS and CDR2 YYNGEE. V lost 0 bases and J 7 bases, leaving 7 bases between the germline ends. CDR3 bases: TGTGCCAGCAGCGTAGAGGGGTACGGGGAGCTGTTTTTT. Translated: CASSVEGYGELFF.

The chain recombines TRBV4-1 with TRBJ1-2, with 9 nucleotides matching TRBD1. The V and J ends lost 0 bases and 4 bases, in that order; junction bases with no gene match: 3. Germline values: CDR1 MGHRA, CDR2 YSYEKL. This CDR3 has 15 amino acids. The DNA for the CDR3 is TGCGCCAGCAGCCAAGAGACAGGGGGTAGCTATGGCTACACCTTC. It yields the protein CASSQETGGSYGYTF.

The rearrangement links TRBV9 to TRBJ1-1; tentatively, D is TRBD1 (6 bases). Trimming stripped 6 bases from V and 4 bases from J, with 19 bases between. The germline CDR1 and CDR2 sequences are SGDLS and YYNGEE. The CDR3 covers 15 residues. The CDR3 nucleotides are TGTGCCAGCACCTTTGGAGGGGGGGCTTCCACTGAAGCTTTCTTT. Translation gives CASTFGGGASTEAFF.

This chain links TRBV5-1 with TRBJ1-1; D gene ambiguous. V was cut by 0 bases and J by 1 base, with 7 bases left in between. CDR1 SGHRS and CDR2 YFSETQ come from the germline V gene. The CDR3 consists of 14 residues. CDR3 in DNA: TGCGCCAGCAGCTTGGGTTCAGGGAACACTGAAGCTTTCTTT. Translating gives CASSLGSGNTEAFF.

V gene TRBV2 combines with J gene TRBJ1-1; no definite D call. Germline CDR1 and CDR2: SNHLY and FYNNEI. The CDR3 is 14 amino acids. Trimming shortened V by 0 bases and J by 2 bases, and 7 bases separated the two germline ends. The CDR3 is CASSEAGSNTEAFF. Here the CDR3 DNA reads TGTGCCAGCAGTGAAGCGGGGAGTAACACTGAAGCTTTCTTT.

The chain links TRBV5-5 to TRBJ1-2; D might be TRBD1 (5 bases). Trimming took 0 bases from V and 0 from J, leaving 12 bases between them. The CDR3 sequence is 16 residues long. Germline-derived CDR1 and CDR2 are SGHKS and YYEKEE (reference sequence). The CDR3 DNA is TGTGCCAGCAGCTTGGGGGACGGGGGGTCTAACTATGGCTACACCTTC. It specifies CASSLGDGGSNYGYTF.

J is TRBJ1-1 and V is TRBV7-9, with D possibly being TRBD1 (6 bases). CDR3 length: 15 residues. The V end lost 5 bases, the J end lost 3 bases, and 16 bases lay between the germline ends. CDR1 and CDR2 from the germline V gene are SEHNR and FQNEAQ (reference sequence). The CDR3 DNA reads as TGTGCCAGCAGCCCGCGGACAGCCCTGGACACTGAAGCTTTCTTT. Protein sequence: CASSPRTALDTEAFF.

CDR3 sequence: CASSLPGMNTEAFF. In DNA, the CDR3 is TGTGCCAGCAGCTTACCAGGGATGAACACTGAAGCTTTCTTT. The rearrangement joins TRBV7-9 to TRBJ1-1; maybe TRBD1 (5 bases). Germline V gives CDR1 SEHNR, CDR2 FQNEAQ (reference sequence). This CDR3 region has 14 residues. Trimming cost V 2 bases and J 0 bases, with 7 bases left between them.

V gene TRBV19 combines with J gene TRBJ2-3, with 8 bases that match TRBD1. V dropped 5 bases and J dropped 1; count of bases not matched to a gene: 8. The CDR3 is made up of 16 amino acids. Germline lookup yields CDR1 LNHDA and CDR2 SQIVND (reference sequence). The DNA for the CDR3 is TGTGCCAGTAGTCGACAGGGGATCGGGGGCACAGATACGCAGTATTTT. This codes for CASSRQGIGGTDTQYF.

The CDR3 protein is CASSASDGGSGNTIYF. CDR3 nucleotide sequence: TGTGCCAGCAGCGCATCCGACGGAGGGTCTGGAAACACCATATATTTT. The chain joins TRBV9 to TRBJ1-3, with D unresolved. The germline CDR1 and CDR2 sequences are SGDLS and YYNGEE. The CDR3 totals 16 residues. Deletions cut 3 bases from V and 1 base from J, with 14 bases between. Combining the CDR3 with reference TRBV9 and TRBJ1-3 gives the whole variable domain DSGVTQTPKHLITATGQRVTLRCSPRSGDLSVYWYQQSLDQGLQFLIQYYNGEERAKGNILERFSAQQFPDLHSELNLSSLELGDSALYFCASSASDGGSGNTIYFGEGSWLTVV.

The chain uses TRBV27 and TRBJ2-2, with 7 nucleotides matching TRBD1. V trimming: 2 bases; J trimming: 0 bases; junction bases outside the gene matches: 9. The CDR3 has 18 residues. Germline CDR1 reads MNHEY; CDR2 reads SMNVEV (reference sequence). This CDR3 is CASSLAFPGQANTGELFF. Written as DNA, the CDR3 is TGTGCCAGCAGTTTAGCCTTCCCTGGACAGGCGAACACCGGGGAGCTGTTTTTT.

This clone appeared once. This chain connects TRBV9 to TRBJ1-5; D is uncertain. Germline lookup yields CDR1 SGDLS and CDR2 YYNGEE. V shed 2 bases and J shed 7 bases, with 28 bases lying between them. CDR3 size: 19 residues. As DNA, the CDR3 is TGTGCCAGCAGCGTCCCGTCAGCGGGTTTCCAAAAGAGACTACAGCCCCAGCATTTT. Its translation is CASSVPSAGFQKRLQPQHF.

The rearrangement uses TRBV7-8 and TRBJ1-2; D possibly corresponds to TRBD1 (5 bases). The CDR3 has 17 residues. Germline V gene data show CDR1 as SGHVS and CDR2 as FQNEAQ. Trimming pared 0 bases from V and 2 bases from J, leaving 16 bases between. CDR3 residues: CASSLASSMGPNYGYTF. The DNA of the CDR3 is TGTGCCAGCAGCTTAGCTAGCAGTATGGGGCCCAACTATGGCTACACCTTC.

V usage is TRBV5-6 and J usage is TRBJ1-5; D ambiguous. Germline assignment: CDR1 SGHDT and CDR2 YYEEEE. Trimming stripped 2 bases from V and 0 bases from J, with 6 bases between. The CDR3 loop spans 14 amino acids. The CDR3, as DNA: TGTGCCAGCAGCTTCCGGTCTAGCAATCAGCCCCAGCATTTT. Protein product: CASSFRSSNQPQHF.

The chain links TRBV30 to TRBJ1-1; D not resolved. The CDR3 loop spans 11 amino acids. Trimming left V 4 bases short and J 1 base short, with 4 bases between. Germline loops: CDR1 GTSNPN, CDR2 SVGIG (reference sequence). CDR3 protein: CAWNRNTEAFF. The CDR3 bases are TGTGCCTGGAATCGGAACACTGAAGCTTTCTTT. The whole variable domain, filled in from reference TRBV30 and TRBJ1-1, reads SQTIHQWPATLVQPVGSPLSLECTVEGTSNPNLYWYRQAAGRGLQLLFYSVGIGQISSEVPQNLSASRPQDRQFILSSKKLLLSDSGFYLCAWNRNTEAFFGQGTRLTVV.

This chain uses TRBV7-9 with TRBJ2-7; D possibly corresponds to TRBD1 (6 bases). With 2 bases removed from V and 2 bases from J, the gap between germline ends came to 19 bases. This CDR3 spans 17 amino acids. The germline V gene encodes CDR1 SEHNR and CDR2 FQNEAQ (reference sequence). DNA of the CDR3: TGTGCCAGCAGCTTACCGGACAGCCCCACCTTTCCCTACGAGCAGTACTTC. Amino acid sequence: CASSLPDSPTFPYEQYF.

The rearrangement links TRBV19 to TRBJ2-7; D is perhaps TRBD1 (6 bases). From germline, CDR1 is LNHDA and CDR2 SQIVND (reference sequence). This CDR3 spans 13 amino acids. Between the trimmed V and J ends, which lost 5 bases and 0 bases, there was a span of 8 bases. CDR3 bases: TGTGCCAGTAGTCAGGGGTCCTCCTACGAGCAGTACTTC. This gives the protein CASSQGSSYEQYF.

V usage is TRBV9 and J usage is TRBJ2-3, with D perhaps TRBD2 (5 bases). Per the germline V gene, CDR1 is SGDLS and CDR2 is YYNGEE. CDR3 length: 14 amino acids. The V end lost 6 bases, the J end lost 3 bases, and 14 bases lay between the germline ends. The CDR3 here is CASTAGEGTDTQYF. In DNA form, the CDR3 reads TGTGCCAGCACCGCGGGCGAAGGAACAGATACGCAGTATTTT.